This TCR beta chain was obtained from a study of vaccination effects on CD4 cells after COVID-19. The CDR3 spans 13 residues. Concerning this clone: Its antigen is not identified.

General observations from the study: Infection- and vaccine-induced clones contracted markedly late after vaccination.

Assay: immunoSEQ multiplex PCR; the TCRdb copy retains only in-frame clones and omits some. The profile covers about 28,000 clones, with about 70% appearing a single time and 10% taken by the ten largest. Peptide-pool stimulation followed by sequencing identified expanded antigen-specific CD4+ clonotypes in the ViraFEST assay. The culture ran for 10 days, and then CD4+ T cells were isolated. The participants, recipients of two vaccine doses, got either BNT162b2 or mRNA-1273. Each culture had half its medium swapped for IL-2 medium on days 3 and 7. The specimen was CD4+ T cells from PBMCs cultured with HCoV-NL63 spike peptides, collected after COVID-19 vaccination. V usage is TRBV21-1 and J usage is TRBJ2-5; the table's D call, TRBD1, was not checked against the DNA. TRBV21-1 is tagged as a pseudogene. The clonotype was recovered from a human donor who received a COVID-19 vaccine. Written as DNA, the CDR3 is TGTGCCAGCAGCAAGAGACAGCAAGAGACCCAGTACTTC. This codes for CASSKRQQETQYF.